The T cell receptor (beta chain) described here comes from a study of T cell responses to AZD1222 COVID-19 vaccine. As concerns this clone: Its cognate antigen is unknown.

General study points: Nearly half of the spike-specific TCRs reportedly recognize variant regions that carry no mutations. The peak T cell response came first, and repertoires were sampled only after it. The study identified only 6 or 7 AZD1222 recipients as seropositive at baseline. Mostly white British, mostly female donors; authors suggested clonal diversity may be underestimated.

The method was immunoSEQ multiplex PCR; TCRdb's version includes in-frame clones alone and lacks a portion of them. This sample contains 150,000 or so clones. This clonotype was sampled from an adult in good health. What was sequenced was peripheral blood.

CDR3 amino acids: CASSLGGYNSPLHF. CDR3 DNA sequence: TGTGCCAGCAGCTTGGGAGGTTATAATTCACCCCTCCACTTT. This chain uses TRBV5-4 with TRBJ1-6; D gene ambiguous. Deletions cut 0 bases from V and 4 bases from J, with 5 bases between. The germline CDR1 and CDR2 sequences are SGHNT and YYREEE (reference sequence). The CDR3 contains 14 residues.